This TCR beta chain stems from a study of T cell repertoires in cytomegalovirus infection. Study in general: CMV infection and matching HLA type were both indicated by public TCR beta signatures.

This clonotype has ten or more counts. Antigen specificity is unknown. Each CDR3 protein gets one entry after TCRdb re-called the reads with MiXCR. The sample consists of around 130,000 distinct CDR3 sequences, around 25% of them appearing once. V was shortened by 4 bases and J by 9 bases, with 22 bases between the two germline ends. The CDR3 covers 17 residues. Germline V lookup: CDR1 SEHNR, CDR2 FQNEAQ (reference sequence). This chain joins TRBV7-9 and TRBJ1-6; D possibly corresponds to TRBD1 (6 bases). The TCR sequence derives from a human donor in good health (CMV status not recorded). Some clones in this sample may be carry-over from other donors' samples. The sequenced sample was PBMCs, sequenced either directly or after in vitro stimulation (not recorded which). The CDR3 region is CASSSHERGGAGSPLHF. The CDR3, as DNA: TGTGCCAGCAGCTCCCACGAGCGGGGGGGCGCAGGTTCACCCCTCCACTTT.